The source of this TCR beta chain is a study of read filtering for tumor transcriptome and immune sequencing. Turning to the study itself: R-ISS stage counts were under 10 for I, 16 for II, 6 or 7 for III. The study, taken as a whole, reports: RNA-seq captured clonotypes less deeply and reliably than IR-seq.

The CDR3 consists of 16 residues. J gave up 4 bases and V 3 bases, and 7 bases lay outside the gene matches. The germline V gene encodes CDR1 KGHDR and CDR2 SFDVKD. Molecular barcoded adaptors covering alpha/delta and beta/gamma chains were used on roughly 400 ng RNA. In TCRdb, the reads were re-called with MiXCR into one record per CDR3 protein. This sample yields 50,000 to 65,000 distinct CDR3 sequences, of which 9% to 15% are seen a single time; more than 15% belongs to the top ten. Many counts were recorded for this clonotype. Its target is unknown. The gene calls are TRBV24-1 and TRBJ2-3; 9 bases map to TRBD1. This TCR was recovered from a donor aged 40 or over with multiple myeloma. The sequenced material came from a population of CD138-negative cells sorted from bone marrow. This chain's CDR3 is CATSDTDRGSPDTQYF. Here the CDR3 DNA reads TGTGCCACCAGTGATACGGACAGGGGATCCCCAGATACGCAGTATTTT.